A selection of T cell receptor beta chains follows, all from one sample in a study of T cells after yellow fever vaccination. TCRdb processed the 5' RACE reads anew with MiXCR; each CDR3 protein has one entry. The sample contains roughly 150,000 distinct CDR3 sequences, about 6.2% of which appear only once. Source: CD4+ T cells sorted from PBMCs, taken 10 days after the yellow fever booster vaccination. These receptors were collected from a young man who received the YFV17D yellow fever vaccine. Both conserved end residues are part of each CDR3. D genes are given only for firm matches. Not all rows give a size; the values are once, few, many and, for expanded clones, a class.

CASSSRRPYATNEKLFF | TGTGCCAGCAGCTCCCGCAGGCCGTATGCAACTAATGAAAAACTGTTTTTT | . | TRBJ1-4 | . | TRBV7-8
CASSLFLGDSSTYF | TGCGCCAGCAGCTTGTTTCTTGGAGACAGTTCGACTTACTTC | many | TRBJ2-4 | . | TRBV5-1
CASSVTPGVPGELFF | TGTGCCAGTTCAGTTACACCGGGGGTCCCCGGGGAGCTGTTTTTT | many | TRBJ2-2 | . | TRBV12-3/TRBV12-4
CASSLTGTGSGANVLTF | TGTGCCAGCAGTTTGACCGGGACAGGCAGTGGGGCCAACGTCCTGACTTTC | many | TRBJ2-6 | TRBD1 | TRBV12-3/TRBV12-4
CASSPLGGRIQETQYF | TGTGCCAGCAGCCCCCTGGGCGGGAGGATTCAAGAGACCCAGTACTTC | many | TRBJ2-5 | TRBD2 | TRBV4-2
CASSLGDYGYTF | TGTGCCAGCAGCCTGGGAGACTATGGCTACACCTTC | many | TRBJ1-2 | . | TRBV28
CASSLRQEGPETQYF | TGTGCCAGCAGCCTCCGACAGGAGGGTCCGGAGACCCAGTACTTC | many | TRBJ2-5 | . | TRBV5-6
CASSRTSERFHNEQFF | TGCGCCAGCAGCCGCACCTCGGAGCGGTTCCACAATGAGCAGTTCTTC | many | TRBJ2-1 | . | TRBV5-1
CASSFSGPSSYNEQFF | TGTGCCAGCAGCTTTTCCGGCCCGAGCTCCTACAATGAGCAGTTCTTC | . | TRBJ2-1 | . | TRBV7-3
CASNGWTGMANYGYTF | TGTGCCAGCAATGGTTGGACAGGGATGGCTAACTATGGCTACACCTTC | many | TRBJ1-2 | TRBD1 | TRBV25-1
CASSQGIAGPLEQYF | TGCGCCAGCAGCCAAGGAATAGCGGGCCCCCTCGAGCAGTACTTC | . | TRBJ2-7 | TRBD2 | TRBV4-3
CSARSLAGSYEQYF | TGCAGTGCTAGATCCCTAGCGGGATCTTACGAGCAGTACTTC | many | TRBJ2-7 | TRBD2 | TRBV20-1
CASSLTSGLSYNEQFF | TGTGCCAGCAGCTTAACTAGCGGCCTCTCCTACAATGAGCAGTTCTTC | many | TRBJ2-1 | TRBD2 | TRBV7-8
CASSFTSGSDEQFF | TGCGCCAGCAGCTTCACTAGCGGATCCGATGAGCAGTTCTTC | many | TRBJ2-1 | TRBD2 | TRBV5-1
CASSLASSGDTQYF | TGCGCCAGCAGCTTGGCCTCTAGCGGGGATACGCAGTATTTT | many | TRBJ2-3 | TRBD2 | TRBV5-1
CSARDYPRGSGSTDTQYF | TGCAGTGCTAGAGATTACCCCCGGGGTAGCGGGAGCACAGATACGCAGTATTTT | many | TRBJ2-3 | TRBD2 | TRBV20-1
CSARHLGPGRLINIQYF | TGCAGTGCTAGGCATTTAGGTCCGGGACGTCTCATAAACATTCAGTACTTC | . | TRBJ2-4 | . | TRBV20-1
CASSLGQGSITGELFF | TGTGCCAGCAGTTTGGGACAGGGATCGATCACCGGGGAGCTGTTTTTT | many | TRBJ2-2 | TRBD1 | TRBV28
CSVEPGAYGYTF | TGCAGCGTTGAACCGGGTGCCTATGGCTACACCTTC | many | TRBJ1-2 | . | TRBV29-1
CATGTGELFF | TGTGCCACGGGTACCGGGGAGCTGTTTTTT | . | TRBJ2-2 | . | TRBV19
CSGGTSGSHEQYF | TGCAGCGGGGGGACTAGCGGGAGTCACGAGCAGTACTTC | many | TRBJ2-7 | TRBD2 | TRBV29-1
CSVRGSSYNEQFF | TGCAGCGTTAGAGGGAGCTCCTACAATGAGCAGTTCTTC | many | TRBJ2-1 | . | TRBV29-1
CASRTGGLGETQYF | TGTGCCAGCAGGACAGGGGGCTTGGGGGAGACCCAGTACTTC | few | TRBJ2-5 | TRBD1 | TRBV6-1
CSARLDSHTGELFF | TGCAGTGCTAGATTGGACTCTCACACCGGGGAGCTGTTTTTT | . | TRBJ2-2 | . | TRBV20-1
CASSLVGVGTGNQPQHF | TGTGCCAGCAGCTTGGTGGGGGTGGGGACAGGGAATCAGCCCCAGCATTTT | few | TRBJ1-5 | TRBD1 | TRBV5-5
CSARGTGRGHEQYF | TGCAGTGCCAGGGGGACAGGCCGCGGCCACGAGCAGTACTTC | . | TRBJ2-7 | TRBD1 | TRBV20-1
CASRTTSTDTQYF | TGTGCCAGCAGAACCACTAGCACAGATACGCAGTATTTT | many | TRBJ2-3 | . | TRBV12-3/TRBV12-4
CASSSTHFYEQYF | TGTGCCAGCAGCTCCACTCATTTCTACGAGCAGTACTTC | many | TRBJ2-7 | . | TRBV7-2